This TCR beta chain came from a study of brain metastases from non-small cell lung cancer. TCRdb's table, derived via immunoSEQ multiplex PCR, lists solely in-frame clones and lacks some. The sample gives around 1,600 clones, approximately 80% of which show up once; roughly 10% is in the top ten. The CDR3 has 19 amino acids. V was cut by 4 bases and J by 0 bases, with 24 bases left in between. The germline CDR1 and CDR2 sequences are SGHTA and FQGNSA. Source material: tumor-adjacent normal tissue. The V call is TRBV7-2, the J call TRBJ1-1; D perhaps matches TRBD1 (6 bases). This TCR was sampled from a donor older than 35 with non-small cell lung cancer. The CDR3 loop is CASSWRTGQGGILNTEAFF. Written as DNA, the CDR3 is TGTGCCAGCAGCTGGAGAACGGGACAAGGCGGGATCCTGAACACTGAAGCTTTCTTT.